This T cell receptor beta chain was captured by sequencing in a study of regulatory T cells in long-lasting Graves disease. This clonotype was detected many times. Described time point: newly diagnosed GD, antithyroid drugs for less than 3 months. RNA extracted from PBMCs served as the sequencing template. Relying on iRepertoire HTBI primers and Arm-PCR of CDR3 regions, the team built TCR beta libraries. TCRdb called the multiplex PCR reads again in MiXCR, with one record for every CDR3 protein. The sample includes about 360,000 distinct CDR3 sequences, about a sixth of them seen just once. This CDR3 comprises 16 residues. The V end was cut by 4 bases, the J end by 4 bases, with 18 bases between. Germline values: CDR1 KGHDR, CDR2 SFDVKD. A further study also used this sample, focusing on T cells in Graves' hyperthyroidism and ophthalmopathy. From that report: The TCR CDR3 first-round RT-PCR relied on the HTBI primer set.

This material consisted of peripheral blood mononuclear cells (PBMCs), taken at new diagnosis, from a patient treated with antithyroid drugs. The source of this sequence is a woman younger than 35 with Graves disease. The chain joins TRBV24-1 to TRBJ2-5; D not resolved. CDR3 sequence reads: CATSERYSQTAETQYF. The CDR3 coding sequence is TGTGCCACCAGTGAGCGTTATTCCCAGACGGCAGAGACCCAGTACTTC.